This TCR beta chain was retrieved from a study of T cell changes during pregnancy in multiple sclerosis. TCRdb's table, derived via immunoSEQ multiplex PCR, lists solely in-frame clones and lacks some. The sample has 55,000 to 75,000 clones, 91% seen once. CDR3 size: 16 residues. V gave up 1 base and J gave up 7 bases; unmatched junction bases: 10. Germline assignment: CDR1 MGHRA and CDR2 YSYEKL. The V call is TRBV4-1, the J call TRBJ2-1; 7 nucleotides line up with TRBD1. Sequenced here: peripheral blood, sampled in the third trimester of pregnancy. The sequence derives from a female donor in good health, enrolled as a control in a pregnancy study. CDR3 loop: CASSQGPRGKLNEQFF. CDR3 coding DNA: TGCGCCAGCAGCCAAGGGCCCAGGGGGAAATTGAATGAGCAGTTCTTC.